The next 32 T cell receptor beta chains were all read from a single sample in a study of T cell changes during pregnancy in multiple sclerosis. Profiled with immunoSEQ multiplex PCR; TCRdb holds only in-frame clones, not every one. The table includes 50,000 to 65,000 clones, under 95% detected once. The sequencing used CD8+ T cells from peripheral blood mononuclear cells, collected before pregnancy. These receptors came from a female donor with multiple sclerosis, enrolled in a pregnancy study.

This clone was seen a few times. The CDR3 spells CASSAGTGNTEAFF. In DNA form, the CDR3 reads TGTGCCAGCAGTGCCGGGACAGGGAACACTGAAGCTTTCTTT. J is TRBJ1-1 and V is TRBV6-1; 8 bases map to TRBD1. V lost 4 bases, J lost 1 base, and 2 bases stayed unmatched. Germline CDR1 is MNHNS and CDR2 is SASEGT. CDR3 size: 14 residues.

This chain uses TRBV6-4 with TRBJ2-3; TRBD2 agrees at 8 bases. The trim removed 4 bases at V and 0 bases at J, leaving 3 bases unmatched. The CDR3 extends over 15 amino acids. Germline-derived CDR1 and CDR2 are MRHNA and SNTAGT. This chain's CDR3 is CASSASGGSTDTQYF. CDR3 nucleotide sequence: TGTGCCAGCAGTGCCAGCGGGGGAAGCACAGATACGCAGTATTTT.

The rearrangement uses TRBV6-5 and TRBJ2-7; 7 positions match TRBD1. The V and J ends lost 6 bases and 7 bases, in that order; junction bases with no gene match: 6. CDR1 and CDR2 from the germline V gene are MNHEY and SVGAGI. The CDR3 contains 12 residues. CDR3: CASSPGQSEQYF. The CDR3 bases are TGTGCCAGCAGCCCGGGACAGTCAGAGCAGTACTTC.

V gene TRBV15 combines with J gene TRBJ1-1; D not resolved. V lost 2 bases and J 2 bases, leaving 15 bases between the germline ends. This CDR3 has 16 residues. Germline V CDR1 and CDR2: LNHNV, YYDKDF (reference sequence). CDR3 in DNA: TGTGCCACCAGCAGATCCCCGTCGGCAGGAAACACTGAAGCTTTCTTT. This sequence encodes CATSRSPSAGNTEAFF.

The genes are TRBV27 and TRBJ2-7; 7 bases are shared with TRBD1. Germline CDR1 and CDR2: MNHEY and SMNVEV (reference sequence). The CDR3 totals 16 residues. J gave up 4 bases and V 3 bases, and 12 bases lay outside the gene matches. CDR3 sequence reads: CASSLPSGTEIYEQYF. Written as DNA, the CDR3 is TGTGCCAGCAGTTTGCCCTCCGGGACAGAAATATACGAGCAGTACTTC.

The rearrangement links TRBV7-7 to TRBJ2-2, with D possibly matching TRBD2 (6 bases). The V and J ends lost 6 bases and 4 bases respectively, with 15 bases between them. Germline values: CDR1 SSHAT, CDR2 FNYEAQ (reference sequence). The CDR3 has 15 residues. The CDR3 region has the DNA TGTGCCAGCAGTCCGGGCGGGGCAACCACCGGGGAGCTGTTTTTT. Encoded protein: CASSPGGATTGELFF.

This clone was recorded a few times. CDR3 in amino acids: CASRPHGIENIQYF. For the CDR3, the DNA is TGTGCCAGCAGGCCCCACGGGATTGAAAACATTCAGTACTTC. The V call is TRBV7-9, the J call TRBJ2-4, with D tentatively TRBD2 (5 bases). The germline CDR1 and CDR2 sequences are SEHNR and FQNEAQ (reference sequence). Between the trimmed V and J ends, which lost 6 bases and 5 bases, there was a span of 14 bases. The CDR3 has 14 amino acids.

The V and J genes are TRBV4-3 and TRBJ2-7; 7 bases align to TRBD1. The germline V gene encodes CDR1 LGHNA and CDR2 YSLEER. There are 15 residues in the CDR3. V shed 0 bases, J shed 5 bases, and the junction held 7 bases outside the gene matches. The CDR3 sequence is CASSQDGGRGNEQYF. For the CDR3, the DNA is TGCGCCAGCAGCCAAGATGGAGGCAGGGGGAACGAGCAGTACTTC.

The J gene is TRBJ1-5, the V gene TRBV27; TRBD1 aligns across 7 bases. The junction had 5 bases not matched to a gene; V was cut back by 4 bases and J by 5 bases. Germline values: CDR1 MNHEY, CDR2 SMNVEV (reference sequence). The CDR3 is made up of 14 amino acids. The CDR3 region is CASSWTGSHQPQHF. DNA for the CDR3: TGTGCCAGCAGTTGGACAGGATCCCATCAGCCCCAGCATTTT.

This clone has a single count. The gene calls are TRBV7-9 and TRBJ2-2; D is perhaps TRBD2 (5 bases). Germline-derived CDR1 and CDR2 are SEHNR and FQNEAQ (reference sequence). The CDR3 extends over 13 amino acids. The V end lost 1 base, the J end lost 7 bases, and 7 bases lay between the germline ends. CDR3 region: CASSLEGGGELFF. Here the CDR3 DNA reads TGTGCCAGCAGCTTAGAAGGAGGCGGGGAGCTGTTTTTT.

This sequence joins TRBV19 and TRBJ1-5; D call uncertain. The CDR3 is 14 residues long. V lost 7 bases to trimming and J lost 1 base, with 11 bases between them. Germline V gene sequence: CDR1 LNHDA, CDR2 SQIVND (reference sequence). CDR3 DNA sequence: TGTGCCAGTAACCCGAGCATAAGCAATCAGCCCCAGCATTTT. Residues: CASNPSISNQPQHF.

J is TRBJ2-2 and V is TRBV12-5; D possibly corresponds to TRBD2 (5 bases). Germline CDR1 LGHNT, CDR2 FRNRAP. The CDR3 is 14 residues long. Trimming took 2 bases from V and 3 from J, leaving 7 bases between them. The CDR3 sequence: CASGLLDYTGELFF. CDR3 nucleotides: TGTGCTAGTGGTTTGTTGGACTACACCGGGGAGCTGTTTTTT.

The J gene is TRBJ2-1, the V gene TRBV5-6; 9 bases match TRBD1. This CDR3 contains 16 residues. The germline CDR1 and CDR2 sequences are SGHDT and YYEEEE. Unmatched junction bases numbered 6, after V lost 4 bases and J lost 1 base. The CDR3 here is CASSTLTGGSYNEQFF. The CDR3 DNA reads as TGTGCCAGCAGCACCCTGACAGGGGGGTCCTACAATGAGCAGTTCTTC.

The V gene is TRBV25-1, the J gene TRBJ2-1, with a tentative D call TRBD1 (7 bases). The germline V gene encodes CDR1 MGHDK and CDR2 SYGVNS. V was clipped by 8 bases and J by 4 bases, with 15 bases between them. The CDR3 has 14 amino acids. CDR3 sequence (DNA): TGTGCCAGCCAGGGGGGAAAAAGTTACAATGAGCAGTTCTTC. As protein: CASQGGKSYNEQFF.

The sample holds one count of this clone. The J gene is TRBJ2-5, the V gene TRBV7-6; D call uncertain. The CDR3 loop spans 11 amino acids. V shed 4 bases and J shed 2 bases, with 2 bases lying between them. In germline, CDR1 is SGHVS, CDR2 FNYEAQ. In DNA form, the CDR3 reads TGTGCCAGCAGCTCACAAGAGACCCAGTACTTC. It codes for CASSSQETQYF.

For the CDR3, the DNA is TGTGCCAGCAGCCGGGAAGGGAGTATCGAGCAGTACTTC. It yields the protein CASSREGSIEQYF. The J gene is TRBJ2-7, the V gene TRBV7-9, with a tentative D call TRBD2 (5 bases). Germline assignment: CDR1 SEHNR and CDR2 FQNEAQ (reference sequence). With 5 bases removed from V and 6 bases from J, the gap between germline ends came to 14 bases. This CDR3 spans 13 amino acids.

The chain has TRBV9 and TRBJ2-3; 7 positions agree with TRBD2. The V and J ends lost 4 bases and 6 bases, in that order; junction bases with no gene match: 5. Germline V gives CDR1 SGDLS, CDR2 YYNGEE. This CDR3 region has 13 residues. The CDR3 nucleotides read TGTGCCAGCAGCTCTGGCGGGGGTGATACGCAGTATTTT. This encodes CASSSGGGDTQYF. The entire variable domain, with the rest obtained from reference TRBV9 and TRBJ2-3, is as follows: DSGVTQTPKHLITATGQRVTLRCSPRSGDLSVYWYQQSLDQGLQFLIQYYNGEERAKGNILERFSAQQFPDLHSELNLSSLELGDSALYFCASSSGGGDTQYFGPGTRLTVL.

This clone was detected only once. The chain recombines TRBV4-3 with TRBJ2-6, with a tentative D call TRBD2 (5 bases). The CDR3 spans 16 residues. The V gene lost 3 bases and the J gene lost 0 bases, with 9 bases spanning the gap. From germline, CDR1 is LGHNA and CDR2 YSLEER. As DNA, the CDR3 is TGCGCCAGCAGCCAGGATACTAGCTCTGGGGCCAACGTCCTGACTTTC. This translates into CASSQDTSSGANVLTF.

This sequence joins TRBV10-1 and TRBJ2-7; 11 bases are shared with TRBD2. V trimming: 4 bases; J trimming: 0 bases; junction bases outside the gene matches: 8. Per germline, CDR1 WNHNN and CDR2 SYGVQD (reference sequence). This CDR3 has 17 residues. CDR3 in DNA: TGCGCCAGCAGTGCAACCCGACTAGCGGGGTCCTCCTACGAGCAGTACTTC. Residues: CASSATRLAGSSYEQYF.

This rearrangement joins TRBV9 to TRBJ1-2; D is unclear. V was clipped by 0 bases and J by 7 bases, with 4 bases between them. Looked up from germline, CDR1 is SGDLS and CDR2 is YYNGEE. The CDR3 totals 11 residues. In DNA form, the CDR3 reads TGTGCCAGCAGCGTAGGAGGTGGCTACACCTTC. Translating gives CASSVGGGYTF.

In DNA form, the CDR3 reads TGTGCCAGCAGTCCGGGACAGGGATACGAGCAGTACTTC. This sequence encodes CASSPGQGYEQYF. The chain couples TRBV7-9 to TRBJ2-7, with 9 bases identical to TRBD1. CDR1 and CDR2 from the germline V gene are SEHNR and FQNEAQ (reference sequence). CDR3 length: 13 residues. Losses at the gene ends were 6 bases for V and 4 bases for J; bases not matched to a gene: 4.

J is TRBJ2-3 and V is TRBV7-2; the D gene is possibly TRBD1 (7 bases). Between the trimmed V and J ends, which lost 3 bases and 4 bases, there was a span of 14 bases. The CDR3 loop spans 15 amino acids. The germline V gene has CDR1 SGHTA and CDR2 FQGNSA. The chain's CDR3 is CASSFQGGGADTQYF. DNA for the CDR3: TGTGCCAGCAGCTTCCAGGGGGGAGGCGCAGATACGCAGTATTTT.

This CDR3 reads CAISDRDTNTEAFF. The CDR3 DNA follows: TGTGCCATCAGCGACAGGGATACGAACACTGAAGCTTTCTTT. The chain couples TRBV10-3 to TRBJ1-1, with 7 nucleotides matching TRBD1. CDR1 and CDR2 from the germline V gene are ENHRY and SYGVKD. The length of the CDR3 is 14 residues. V lost 6 bases, J lost 1 base, and 5 bases stayed unmatched.

V and J are TRBV2 and TRBJ1-1; 7 nucleotides agree with TRBD1. Germline CDR1 reads SNHLY; CDR2 reads FYNNEI. The CDR3 covers 13 residues. The V and J ends lost 10 bases and 4 bases, in that order; junction bases with no gene match: 9. In DNA, the CDR3 is TGTGCCACCTTAGGACAGGAGGGCACTGAAGCTTTCTTT. This encodes CATLGQEGTEAFF.

V and J are TRBV9 and TRBJ2-2; D call uncertain. V lost 0 bases to trimming and J lost 6 bases, with 3 bases between them. The CDR3 loop spans 12 amino acids. Germline values: CDR1 SGDLS, CDR2 YYNGEE. The CDR3, as DNA: TGTGCCAGCAGCGTAGCGGCCGGGGAGCTGTTTTTT. This gives the protein CASSVAAGELFF.

The rearrangement links TRBV5-6 to TRBJ2-4; TRBD1 matches at 9 bases. J lost 0 bases, V lost 1 base, and 11 bases had no gene match. CDR3 length equals 19 residues. Per the germline V gene, CDR1 is SGHDT and CDR2 is YYEEEE. The DNA of the CDR3 is TGTGCCAGCAGCTTGAAACTCTCACGACAGGGGGGAGCCAAAAACATTCAGTACTTC. Protein product: CASSLKLSRQGGAKNIQYF. Supplemented by reference TRBV5-6 and TRBJ2-4, the full variable domain reads DAGVTQSPTHLIKTRGQQVTLRCSPKSGHDTVSWYQQALGQGPQFIFQYYEEEERQRGNFPDRFSGHQFPNYSSELNVNALLLGDSALYLCASSLKLSRQGGAKNIQYFGAGTRLSVL.

The count of this clone is one. V gene TRBV4-1 combines with J gene TRBJ2-3; 8 nucleotides match TRBD2. This CDR3 comprises 15 residues. The junction had 4 bases not matched to a gene; V was cut back by 0 bases and J by 5 bases. CDR1 and CDR2 from the germline V gene are MGHRA and YSYEKL. CDR3 sequence (DNA): TGCGCCAGCAGCCAAGATACCGGGGGGGGAGATACGCAGTATTTT. Its translation: CASSQDTGGGDTQYF.

This clone was seen just once. The rearrangement links TRBV7-3 to TRBJ2-1; 7 nucleotides align to TRBD2. The CDR3 loop spans 13 amino acids. With V trimmed by 4 bases and J by 6 bases, 3 bases remained unmatched. Germline CDR1 is SGHTA and CDR2 is FQGTGA. CDR3 sequence: CASSSTSVNEQFF. Written as DNA, the CDR3 is TGTGCCAGCAGCTCAACTAGCGTCAATGAGCAGTTCTTC.

CDR3 DNA: TGTGCCAGCAGCTTAGGAGGATCGGAACCTGGAAACACCATATATTTT. Translating it yields CASSLGGSEPGNTIYF. The chain couples TRBV7-6 to TRBJ1-3; D gene uncertain. Germline lookup yields CDR1 SGHVS and CDR2 FNYEAQ. With 1 base removed from V and 2 bases from J, the gap between germline ends came to 12 bases. This CDR3 has 16 residues.

The V call is TRBV5-5, the J call TRBJ2-7; the D is unclear. Germline loops: CDR1 SGHKS, CDR2 YYEKEE (reference sequence). V shed 1 base and J shed 2 bases, with 7 bases lying between them. The CDR3 consists of 13 residues. The CDR3 DNA reads as TGTGCCAGCAGCTTGACGGTGCCCTACGAGCAGTACTTC. It is translated as CASSLTVPYEQYF.

This clone was seen just once. The chain couples TRBV7-2 to TRBJ2-5, with TRBD2 matching 7 bases. This CDR3 region has 14 residues. Losses at the gene ends were 4 bases for V and 1 base for J; bases not matched to a gene: 3. The V gene's germline CDR1 is SGHTA and CDR2 FQGNSA. CDR3 amino acids: CASSSPGGQETQYF. In DNA form, the CDR3 reads TGTGCCAGCAGCTCCCCGGGAGGCCAAGAGACCCAGTACTTC.

The chain employs TRBV9 and TRBJ1-1, with 9 bases that match TRBD1. The junction had 4 bases not matched to a gene; V was cut back by 0 bases and J by 4 bases. Germline V gene sequence: CDR1 SGDLS, CDR2 YYNGEE. The CDR3 covers 15 residues. The CDR3 region is CASSVEGQGSTEAFF. CDR3 sequence (DNA): TGTGCCAGCAGCGTAGAGGGACAGGGCTCCACTGAAGCTTTCTTT. Full variable domain (missing parts from reference TRBV9 and TRBJ1-1): DSGVTQTPKHLITATGQRVTLRCSPRSGDLSVYWYQQSLDQGLQFLIQYYNGEERAKGNILERFSAQQFPDLHSELNLSSLELGDSALYFCASSVEGQGSTEAFFGQGTRLTVV.